A selection of T cell receptor beta chains follows, all from one sample in a study of beta chain features in type 1 diabetes. Data came from immunoSEQ multiplex PCR; TCRdb stores just in-frame clones and leaves some out. Among 970,000 or so clones listed, roughly 16% were seen once. The sequenced material came from naive CD4+ T cells from blood. These receptors originate from a woman under 30 in good health. CDR3s include the opening cysteine and the closing phenylalanine or tryptophan. The D gene is left open where the match is weak. Not all rows give a size; the values are once, few, many and, for expanded clones, a class.

V gene	D gene	J gene	clone size	CDR3 protein	CDR3 DNA
TRBV20-1	TRBD1	TRBJ2-7	-	CSAARDSQYF	TGCAGTGCAGCACGGGACAGCCAGTACTTC
TRBV5-1	-	TRBJ1-2	-	CASSLVAGNYGYTF	TGCGCCAGCAGCTTGGTGGCAGGGAACTATGGCTACACCTTC
TRBV7-2	-	TRBJ2-7	-	CASSSRWGASEQYF	TGTGCCAGCAGCTCCCGGTGGGGGGCAAGCGAGCAGTACTTC
TRBV4-3	TRBD2	TRBJ2-3	few	CASSHTSGRVDTQYF	TGCGCCAGCAGCCACACTAGCGGGAGAGTAGATACGCAGTATTTT
TRBV6-5	TRBD2	TRBJ2-7	-	CASSSPGTSVYEQYF	TGTGCCAGCAGCTCCCCCGGGACTAGCGTGTACGAGCAGTACTTC
TRBV11-2	-	TRBJ2-1	-	CASTDEGLRGYNEQFF	TGTGCCAGCACCGATGAAGGACTCAGGGGCTACAATGAGCAGTTCTTC
TRBV7-9	-	TRBJ2-3	-	CASSPSTDTQYF	TGTGCCAGCAGCCCGAGCACAGATACGCAGTATTTT
TRBV19	-	TRBJ1-1	-	CASGDGGPNTEAFF	TGTGCCAGCGGGGACGGAGGACCGAACACTGAAGCTTTCTTT
TRBV7-8	-	TRBJ2-1	-	CASSRLLSGEQFF	TGTGCCAGCAGCAGACTCCTCTCCGGTGAGCAGTTCTTC
TRBV7-8	-	TRBJ1-2	-	CASSLVHGTTPSF	TGTGCCAGCAGCTTAGTACACGGGACTACTCCCTCGTTC
TRBV15	-	TRBJ2-5	-	CATSRDPKETQYF	TGTGCCACCAGCAGAGATCCCAAAGAGACCCAGTACTTC
TRBV7-9	TRBD1	TRBJ2-7	-	CASSLVSRGSALYEQYF	TGTGCCAGCAGCTTAGTCAGCAGGGGGTCGGCCCTTTACGAGCAGTACTTC
TRBV7-9	-	TRBJ2-7	few	CASSEPGPEANEQYF	TGCGCCAGCAGCGAGCCGGGACCTGAAGCTAACGAGCAGTACTTC
TRBV19	-	TRBJ2-5	-	CASKQASWETQYF	TGTGCCAGTAAGCAGGCTTCTTGGGAGACCCAGTACTTC
TRBV18	TRBD2	TRBJ2-1	-	CATSLAGGSNEQFF	TGTGCCACCTCGCTAGCGGGAGGGTCCAATGAGCAGTTCTTC
TRBV7-9	-	TRBJ1-3	few	CASSTPGRGRRGGNTIYF	TGTGCCAGCAGCACGCCGGGCAGAGGCCGGAGGGGTGGAAACACCATATATTTT
TRBV7-2	-	TRBJ2-6	many	CASREGGGANVLTF	TGTGCCAGCAGAGAGGGAGGTGGGGCCAACGTCCTGACTTTC
TRBV6-5	-	TRBJ2-1	few	CASSYLGGPYNEQFF	TGTGCCAGCAGTTACCTCGGGGGCCCCTACAATGAGCAGTTCTTC
TRBV28	-	TRBJ2-7	-	CASTMLTGLRGEQYF	TGTGCCAGCACCATGCTAACAGGGTTACGTGGCGAGCAGTACTTC
TRBV7-9	-	TRBJ2-2	-	CASSSLADANTGELFF	TGTGCCAGCAGCTCCCTAGCAGACGCGAACACCGGGGAGCTGTTTTTT
TRBV7-9	TRBD2	TRBJ2-2	few	CASSLTSGSRELFF	TGTGCCAGCAGCCTGACTAGCGGGAGTAGGGAGCTGTTTTTT
TRBV4-3	TRBD1	TRBJ1-2	many	CASSRTGQARGYTF	TGCGCCAGCAGCCGAACGGGACAGGCCCGTGGCTACACCTTC
TRBV7-2	TRBD1	TRBJ2-6	few	CASSSLTGTNSGANVLTF	TGTGCCAGCAGCTCGCTGACAGGGACCAACTCTGGGGCCAACGTCCTGACTTTC
TRBV4-2	-	TRBJ1-2	few	CASSQDPVGPASGYTF	TGTGCCAGCAGCCAAGATCCGGTAGGACCGGCAAGTGGCTACACCTTC
TRBV28	TRBD1	TRBJ1-2	-	CASSSLGQGEGYTF	TGTGCCAGCAGTTCTCTGGGACAGGGTGAAGGCTACACCTTC
TRBV7-2	-	TRBJ2-7	-	CASSFGGTGEQYF	TGTGCCAGCAGCTTCGGTGGGACCGGCGAGCAGTACTTC
TRBV10-3	TRBD1	TRBJ2-6	-	CAIRVQGTTTSSGANVLTF	TGTGCCATCAGGGTACAGGGGACCACTACGTCCTCTGGGGCCAACGTCCTGACTTTC
TRBV28	TRBD1	TRBJ1-4	-	CASSYRTGGYEKLFF	TGTGCCAGCAGTTACCGGACAGGGGGCTATGAAAAACTGTTTTTT
TRBV20-1	-	TRBJ2-1	-	CGSTPSSEQFF	TGCGGTAGCACCCCTTCGAGTGAGCAGTTCTTC
TRBV7-9	TRBD1	TRBJ2-7	few	CARGTGQVYEQYF	TGTGCCAGAGGGACAGGGCAGGTCTACGAGCAGTACTTC
TRBV28	TRBD2	TRBJ2-2	-	CASSFGGAGGPTGELFF	TGTGCCAGCAGTTTCGGCGGGGCGGGAGGACCCACCGGGGAGCTGTTTTTT
TRBV7-6	TRBD2	TRBJ2-3	-	CASSLRRGRATDTQYF	TGTGCCAGCAGCTTAAGGCGCGGGAGGGCCACAGATACGCAGTATTTT
TRBV9	TRBD1	TRBJ2-3	-	CASSPYRGADTQYF	TGTGCCAGCAGCCCGTACAGGGGGGCAGATACGCAGTATTTT
TRBV2	TRBD1	TRBJ2-7	-	CASFLARQGVEQYF	TGTGCCAGCTTCCTGGCCCGTCAGGGGGTCGAGCAGTACTTC
TRBV5-1	-	TRBJ2-1	-	CASSLGRATNEQFF	TGCGCCAGCAGCTTGGGCAGGGCCACCAATGAGCAGTTCTTC
TRBV21-1	-	TRBJ2-7	few	CASILGTGASYEQYF	TGTGCCAGCATTCTGGGGACAGGGGCGTCCTACGAGCAGTACTTC
TRBV5-1	-	TRBJ2-1	few	CASSADGLRAHASDEQFF	TGCGCCAGCAGCGCAGACGGGTTGCGGGCCCACGCCTCGGATGAGCAGTTCTTC
TRBV6-6	-	TRBJ1-5	-	CASSYSRTGNQPQHF	TGTGCCAGCAGTTACTCGCGAACAGGCAATCAGCCCCAGCATTTT
TRBV10-3	TRBD2	TRBJ2-2	few	CATQGLAGVSTGELFF	TGTGCCACCCAAGGACTAGCGGGAGTTTCCACCGGGGAGCTGTTTTTT
TRBV7-9	-	TRBJ1-2	-	CASSFGDVSYGYTF	TGTGCCAGCAGCTTTGGGGATGTGAGCTATGGCTACACCTTC
TRBV7-3	TRBD1	TRBJ2-5	-	CASSLMGQFGETQYF	TGTGCCAGCAGCCTAATGGGACAGTTCGGGGAGACCCAGTACTTC